The text below deals with one TCR beta chain. Generated by immunoSEQ multiplex PCR, the TCRdb table keeps only in-frame clones and is missing some. Altogether 950,000 to 1,300,000 clones are present, around 75% being singletons, with the ten largest covering nearly 1.5%. The sample belongs to a study of shared clonotypes between healthy human individuals. The germline CDR1 and CDR2 sequences are SGHVS and FQNEAQ. Germline trimming cut 4 bases from V and 2 bases from J; bases unmatched to any gene: 9. The CDR3 loop spans 16 amino acids. This clonotype was obtained from a man in his late teens or twenties in good health. This sequence joins TRBV7-8 and TRBJ2-3, with 7 nucleotides matching TRBD2. The material sequenced was memory CD4+ T cells sorted from blood. Subset denoted: CD45RA-negative fraction. Here the CDR3 reads CASSSGTKASTDTQYF. CDR3 sequence (DNA): TGTGCCAGCAGCTCCGGGACTAAAGCCTCCACAGATACGCAGTATTTT.